This TCR beta chain came from a study of human T cells and chemical hapten exposure. Study overall: Investigators sensitized approximately 2 cm by approximately 2 cm of upper inner arm skin with 2% DPC.

Germline CDR1 and CDR2: ENHRY and SYGVKD. The CDR3 contains 15 residues. Trimming shortened V by 0 bases and J by 7 bases, and 10 bases separated the two germline ends. The time point is: patch test 1, 2 weeks after DPC sensitization. The sample's treatment: therapeutic diphenylcyclopropenone sensitization with weekly scalp DPC. Sample donors consisted of patients with alopecia, aged 18 to 70 years, who were suitable for DPC. Whole-study findings and limits: While controls formed fewer of them, expanded TCRs formed significantly more large CDR3 similarity clusters. Donors in the study had alopecia, meaning their immune response may differ from healthy people's.

Concerning this clonotype: What it recognizes is unknown.

TCRdb called the RACE reads again in MiXCR, with one record for every CDR3 protein. Of some 400,000 distinct CDR3 sequences listed, roughly 4.8% are singletons. The material was whole blood, obtained in connection with sensitization to the hapten diphenylcyclopropenone (DPC). The chain joins TRBV10-3 to TRBJ1-6; TRBD1 is a possible D gene (5 bases). The clonotype was recovered from a woman aged 45 to 65 with alopecia areata. Some clones in this sample may be carry-over from other donors' samples. CDR3 amino acids: CAISESRQSNSPLHF. For the CDR3, the DNA is TGTGCCATCAGTGAGTCCCGACAGTCGAATTCACCCCTCCACTTT.